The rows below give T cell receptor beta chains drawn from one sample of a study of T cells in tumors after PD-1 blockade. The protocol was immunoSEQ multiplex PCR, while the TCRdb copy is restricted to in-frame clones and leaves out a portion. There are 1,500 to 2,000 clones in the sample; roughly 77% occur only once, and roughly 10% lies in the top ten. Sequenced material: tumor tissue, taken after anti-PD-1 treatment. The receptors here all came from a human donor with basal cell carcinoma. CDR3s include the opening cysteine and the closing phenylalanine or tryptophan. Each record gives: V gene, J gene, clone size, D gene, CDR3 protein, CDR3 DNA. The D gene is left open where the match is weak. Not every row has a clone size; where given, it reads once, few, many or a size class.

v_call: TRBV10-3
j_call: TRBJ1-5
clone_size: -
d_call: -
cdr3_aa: CAISASNQPQHF
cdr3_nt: TGTGCCATCAGTGCAAGCAATCAGCCCCAGCATTTT

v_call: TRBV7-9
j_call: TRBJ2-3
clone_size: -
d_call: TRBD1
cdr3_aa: CASSSGGQGATDTQYF
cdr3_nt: TGTGCCAGCAGCTCGGGGGGACAGGGGGCAACAGATACGCAGTATTTT

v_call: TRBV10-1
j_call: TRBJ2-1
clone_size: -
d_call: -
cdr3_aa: CASSRTDNEQFF
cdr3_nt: TGCGCCAGCAGCCGTACGGACAATGAGCAGTTCTTC

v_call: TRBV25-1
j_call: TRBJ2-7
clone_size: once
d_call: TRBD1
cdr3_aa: CASRTDRAFHEQYF
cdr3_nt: TGTGCCAGCAGGACGGACAGGGCCTTCCACGAGCAGTACTTC

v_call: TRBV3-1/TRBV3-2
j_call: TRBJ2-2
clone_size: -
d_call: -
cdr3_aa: CASSQLGGELFF
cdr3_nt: TGTGCCAGCAGCCAATTAGGCGGGGAGCTGTTTTTT

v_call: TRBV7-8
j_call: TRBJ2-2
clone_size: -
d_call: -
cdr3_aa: CASSLLSLHGELFF
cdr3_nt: TGTGCCAGCAGCTTACTTTCCTTGCACGGGGAGCTGTTTTTT

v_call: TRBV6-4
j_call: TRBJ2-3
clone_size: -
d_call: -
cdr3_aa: CASSRGPATDTQYF
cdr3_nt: TGTGCCAGCAGTCGGGGGCCAGCCACAGATACGCAGTATTTT

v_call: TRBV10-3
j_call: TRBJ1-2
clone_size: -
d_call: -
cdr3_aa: CAISGRGDGYGYTF
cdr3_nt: TGTGCCATCAGTGGTCGGGGGGATGGCTATGGCTACACCTTC

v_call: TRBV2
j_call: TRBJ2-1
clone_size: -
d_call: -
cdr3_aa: CASSVQGRAQFF
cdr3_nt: TGTGCCAGCAGCGTACAGGGCAGGGCGCAGTTCTTC